Sequencing of this T cell receptor beta chain was carried out in a study of T cell changes during pregnancy in multiple sclerosis. The trim removed 7 bases at V and 11 bases at J, leaving 14 bases unmatched. CDR1 MNHEY and CDR2 SVGAGI come from the germline V gene. The CDR3 sequence is 14 residues long. Profiled with immunoSEQ multiplex PCR; TCRdb holds only in-frame clones, not every one. The table lists over 85,000 clones, about nine tenths of them singletons. The receptor comes from a female donor in good health, enrolled as a control in a pregnancy study. The sequences come from peripheral blood, collected after pregnancy. The chain uses TRBV6-5 and TRBJ2-4; 7 bases line up with TRBD1. The CDR3 DNA follows: TGTGCCAGCAATTCCGGGACAGTGGGCAACGTTCAGTACTTC. This sequence encodes CASNSGTVGNVQYF.